This T cell receptor (beta chain) was sequenced in a study of blood T cell repertoires in COVID-19. Across the whole study: The study drew acute and convalescent COVID-19 samples from the United States, Italy and Spain. PBMCs, B-cell-depleted T cells, or T cells were the source of the cDNA or gDNA that made up the material.

Trimming stripped 9 bases from V and 2 bases from J, with 17 bases between. Germline V gives CDR1 MDHEN, CDR2 SYDVKM. The length of the CDR3 is 14 residues. Original data processing: Cell counts per sample came from amplifying reference gene primers. Sequenced by immunoSEQ multiplex PCR; TCRdb stores in-frame clones only, minus some. The V and J calls and clone size are taken from that table; D and trimming were inferred from the DNA. This sample has 150,000 to 200,000 clones, with roughly 80% found just once. While infection was still active, Seattle patients were enrolled and then followed longitudinally.

The genes are TRBV28 and TRBJ2-7, with a tentative D call TRBD2 (6 bases). The source is a woman between 65 and 79 years old with COVID-19, enrolled during active disease. Specimen: peripheral blood. The chain's CDR3 is CASHPSVNTYEQYF. CDR3 sequence (DNA): TGTGCCAGTCATCCTAGCGTGAATACCTACGAGCAGTACTTC.